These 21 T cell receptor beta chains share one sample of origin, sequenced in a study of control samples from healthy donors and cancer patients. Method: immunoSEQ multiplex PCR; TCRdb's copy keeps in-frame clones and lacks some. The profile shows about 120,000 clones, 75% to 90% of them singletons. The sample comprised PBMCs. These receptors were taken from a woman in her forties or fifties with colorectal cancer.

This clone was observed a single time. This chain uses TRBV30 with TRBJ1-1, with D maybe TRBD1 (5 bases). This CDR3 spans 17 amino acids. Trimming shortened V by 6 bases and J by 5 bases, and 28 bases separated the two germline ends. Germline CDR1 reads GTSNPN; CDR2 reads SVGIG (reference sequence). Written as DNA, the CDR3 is TGTGCCTGTTGGGGAATAGGGGATTTGCTGAGGGATACTGAAGCTTTCTTT. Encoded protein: CACWGIGDLLRDTEAFF.

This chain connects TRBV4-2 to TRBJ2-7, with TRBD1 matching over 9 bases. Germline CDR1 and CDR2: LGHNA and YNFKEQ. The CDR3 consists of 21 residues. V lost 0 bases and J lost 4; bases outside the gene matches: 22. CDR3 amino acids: CASSQDHPDPRDRETPYEQYF. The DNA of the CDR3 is TGTGCCAGCAGCCAAGATCACCCCGACCCCAGGGACAGGGAAACCCCTTACGAGCAGTACTTC.

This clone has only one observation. The DNA for the CDR3 is TGTGCCAGCAGTGCGGGGGGGAACACTGAAGCTTTCTTT. Translation: CASSAGGNTEAFF. This chain joins TRBV9 and TRBJ1-1; maybe TRBD1 (5 bases). Germline CDR1 reads SGDLS; CDR2 reads YYNGEE. The CDR3 covers 13 residues. V lost 5 bases and J 1 base, leaving 9 bases between the germline ends.

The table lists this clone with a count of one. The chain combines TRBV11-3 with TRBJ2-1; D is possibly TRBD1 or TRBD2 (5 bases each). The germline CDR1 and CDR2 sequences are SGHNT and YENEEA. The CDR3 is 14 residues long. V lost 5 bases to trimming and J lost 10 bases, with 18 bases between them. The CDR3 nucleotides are TGTGCCAGCAGCCCAACGGGACCTAGAGGGGAGCAGTTCTTC. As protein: CASSPTGPRGEQFF.

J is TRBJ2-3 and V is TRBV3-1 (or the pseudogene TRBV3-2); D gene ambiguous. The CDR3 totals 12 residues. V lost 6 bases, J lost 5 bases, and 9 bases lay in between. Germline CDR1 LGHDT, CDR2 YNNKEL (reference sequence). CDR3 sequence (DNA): TGTGCCAGCAGGGCCCTCGGAGATACGCAGTATTTT. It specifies CASRALGDTQYF.

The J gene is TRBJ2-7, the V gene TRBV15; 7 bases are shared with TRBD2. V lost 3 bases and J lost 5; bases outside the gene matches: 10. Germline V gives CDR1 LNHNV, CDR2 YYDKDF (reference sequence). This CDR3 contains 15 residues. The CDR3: CATSRERGLGHEQYF. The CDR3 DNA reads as TGTGCCACCAGCAGGGAGCGGGGCCTGGGCCACGAGCAGTACTTC.

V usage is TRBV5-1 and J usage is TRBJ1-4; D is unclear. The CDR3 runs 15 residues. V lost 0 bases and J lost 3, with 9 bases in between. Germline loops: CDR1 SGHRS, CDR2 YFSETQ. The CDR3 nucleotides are TGCGCCAGCAGCTTGGGAACACATCCTAATGAAAAACTGTTTTTT. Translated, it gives CASSLGTHPNEKLFF.

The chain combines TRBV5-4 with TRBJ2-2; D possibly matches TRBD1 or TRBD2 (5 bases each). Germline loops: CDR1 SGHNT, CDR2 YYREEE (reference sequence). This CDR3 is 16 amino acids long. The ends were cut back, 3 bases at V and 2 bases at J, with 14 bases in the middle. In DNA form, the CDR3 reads TGTGCCAGCAGCTCCCGGGACGGGTTAAACACCGGGGAGCTGTTTTTT. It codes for CASSSRDGLNTGELFF. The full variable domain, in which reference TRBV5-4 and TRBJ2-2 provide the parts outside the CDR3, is ETGVTQSPTHLIKTRGQQVTLRCSSQSGHNTVSWYQQALGQGPQFIFQYYREEENGRGNFPPRFSGLQFPNYSSELNVNALELDDSALYLCASSSRDGLNTGELFFGEGSRLTVL.

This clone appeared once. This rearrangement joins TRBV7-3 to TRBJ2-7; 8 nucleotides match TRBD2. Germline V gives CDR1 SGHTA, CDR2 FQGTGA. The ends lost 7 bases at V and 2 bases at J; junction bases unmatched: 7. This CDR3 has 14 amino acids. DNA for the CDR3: TGTGCCAGCACCTCGGGACTAGTCCCCTACGAGCAGTACTTC. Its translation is CASTSGLVPYEQYF. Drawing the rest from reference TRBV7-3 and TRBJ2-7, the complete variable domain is GAGVSQTPSNKVTEKGKYVELRCDPISGHTALYWYRQSLGQGPEFLIYFQGTGAADDSGLPNDRFFAVRPEGSVSTLKIQRTERGDSAVYLCASTSGLVPYEQYFGPGTRLTVT.

The DNA for the CDR3 is TGCGCCAGCAGCTTGGTGGGACTAGGGTCCTACAATGAGCAGTTCTTC. Amino acid sequence: CASSLVGLGSYNEQFF. This sequence joins TRBV5-1 and TRBJ2-1; 8 positions agree with TRBD2. The CDR3 is made up of 16 amino acids. The trim removed 0 bases at V and 1 base at J, leaving 3 bases unmatched. Germline lookup yields CDR1 SGHRS and CDR2 YFSETQ.

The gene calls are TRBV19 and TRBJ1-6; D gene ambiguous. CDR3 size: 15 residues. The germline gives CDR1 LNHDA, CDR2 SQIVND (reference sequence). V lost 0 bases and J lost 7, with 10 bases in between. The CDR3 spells CASSIDSAGNSPLHF. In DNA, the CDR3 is TGTGCCAGTAGTATAGATTCTGCAGGAAATTCACCCCTCCACTTT.

The CDR3 bases are TGTGCCAGCAGCCGAAGGACAGGGAGCACAGATACGCAGTATTTT. Translation gives CASSRRTGSTDTQYF. The rearrangement links TRBV3-1 (or the pseudogene TRBV3-2) to TRBJ2-3; 8 bases are shared with TRBD1. V dropped 4 bases and J dropped 0; count of bases not matched to a gene: 3. The germline V gene has CDR1 LGHDT and CDR2 YNNKEL (reference sequence). The CDR3 loop spans 15 amino acids.

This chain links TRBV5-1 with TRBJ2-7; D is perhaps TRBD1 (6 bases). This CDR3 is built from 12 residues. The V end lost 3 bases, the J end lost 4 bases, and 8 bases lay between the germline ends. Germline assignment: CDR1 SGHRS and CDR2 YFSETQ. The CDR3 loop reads CASSSGQYEQYF. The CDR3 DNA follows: TGCGCCAGCAGCTCAGGACAGTACGAGCAGTACTTC. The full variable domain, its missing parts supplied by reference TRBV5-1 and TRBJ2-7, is KAGVTQTPRYLIKTRGQQVTLSCSPISGHRSVSWYQQTPGQGLQFLFEYFSETQRNKGNFPGRFSGRQFSNSRSEMNVSTLELGDSALYLCASSSGQYEQYFGPGTRLTVT.

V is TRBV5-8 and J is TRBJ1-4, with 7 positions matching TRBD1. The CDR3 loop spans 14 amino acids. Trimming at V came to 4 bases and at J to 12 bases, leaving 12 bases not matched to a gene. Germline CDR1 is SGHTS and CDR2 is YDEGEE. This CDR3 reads CASSRGRGAEELFF. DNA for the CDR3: TGTGCCAGCAGCCGCGGCAGGGGGGCAGAGGAACTGTTTTTT.

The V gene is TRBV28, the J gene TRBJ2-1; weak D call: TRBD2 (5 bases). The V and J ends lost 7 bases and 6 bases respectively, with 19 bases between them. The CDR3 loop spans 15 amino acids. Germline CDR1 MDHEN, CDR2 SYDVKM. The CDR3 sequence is CASTKIERRSNEQFF. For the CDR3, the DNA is TGTGCCAGCACCAAAATAGAGCGGAGAAGCAATGAGCAGTTCTTC.

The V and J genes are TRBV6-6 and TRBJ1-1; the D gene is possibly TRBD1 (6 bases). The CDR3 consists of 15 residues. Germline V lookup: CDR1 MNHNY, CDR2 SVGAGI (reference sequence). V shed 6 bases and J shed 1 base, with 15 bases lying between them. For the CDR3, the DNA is TGTGCCAGCAGATTCGCCAGGGGCGGGAACACTGAAGCTTTCTTT. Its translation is CASRFARGGNTEAFF.

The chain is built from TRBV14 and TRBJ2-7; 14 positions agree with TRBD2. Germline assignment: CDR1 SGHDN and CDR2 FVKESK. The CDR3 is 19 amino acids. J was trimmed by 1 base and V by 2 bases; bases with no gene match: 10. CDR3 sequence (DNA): TGTGCCAGCAGCCAAACCCCCGGGACTAGCGGGAGTCAGTCCTACGAGCAGTACTTC. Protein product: CASSQTPGTSGSQSYEQYF.

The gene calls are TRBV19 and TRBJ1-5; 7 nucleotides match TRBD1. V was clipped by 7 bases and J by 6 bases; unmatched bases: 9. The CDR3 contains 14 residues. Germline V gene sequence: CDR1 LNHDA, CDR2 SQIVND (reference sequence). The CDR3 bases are TGTGCCAGTAAACCAACAGGGGCCCTTCAGCCCCAGCATTTT. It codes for CASKPTGALQPQHF.

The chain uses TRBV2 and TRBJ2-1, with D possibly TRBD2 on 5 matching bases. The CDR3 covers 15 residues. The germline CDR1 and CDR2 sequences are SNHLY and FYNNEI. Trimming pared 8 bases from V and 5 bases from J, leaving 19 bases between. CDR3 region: CASRFRTFEDNEQFF. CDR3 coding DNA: TGTGCCAGCCGATTCAGGACTTTTGAGGACAATGAGCAGTTCTTC. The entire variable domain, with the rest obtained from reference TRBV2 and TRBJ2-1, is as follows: EPEVTQTPSHQVTQMGQEVILRCVPISNHLYFYWYRQILGQKVEFLVSFYNNEISEKSEIFDDQFSVERPDGSNFTLKIRSTKLEDSAMYFCASRFRTFEDNEQFFGPGTRLTVL.

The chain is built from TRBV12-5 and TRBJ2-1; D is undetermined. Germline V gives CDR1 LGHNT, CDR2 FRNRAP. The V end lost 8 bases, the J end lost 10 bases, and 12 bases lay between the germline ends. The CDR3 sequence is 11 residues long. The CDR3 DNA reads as TGTGCTAGTAGTAAGACGGTGGAGCAGTTCTTC. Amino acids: CASSKTVEQFF.

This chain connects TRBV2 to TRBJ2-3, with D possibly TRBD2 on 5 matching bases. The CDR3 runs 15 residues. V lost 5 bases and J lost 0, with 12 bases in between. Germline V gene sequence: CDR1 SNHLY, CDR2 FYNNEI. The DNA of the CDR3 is TGTGCCAGCAGTACCGCGAGAGGGAGCACAGATACGCAGTATTTT. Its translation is CASSTARGSTDTQYF.